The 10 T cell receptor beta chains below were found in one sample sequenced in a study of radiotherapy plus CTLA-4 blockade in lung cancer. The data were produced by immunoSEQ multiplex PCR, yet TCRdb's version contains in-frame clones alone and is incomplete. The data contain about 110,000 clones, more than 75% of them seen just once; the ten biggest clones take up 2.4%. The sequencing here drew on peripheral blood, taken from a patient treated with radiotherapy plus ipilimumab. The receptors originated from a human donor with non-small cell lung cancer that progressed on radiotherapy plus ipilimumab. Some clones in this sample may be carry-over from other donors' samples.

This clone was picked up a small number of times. CDR3 sequence reads: CASSLMAGGAYEQYF. CDR3 sequence (DNA): TGTGCCAGCAGCTTAATGGCAGGGGGGGCTTACGAGCAGTACTTC. The chain is built from TRBV7-3 and TRBJ2-7; D tentatively fits TRBD1 or TRBD2 (7 bases each). The germline gives CDR1 SGHTA, CDR2 FQGTGA. V was pared by 1 base and J by 4 bases, with 14 bases between. The CDR3 is 15 residues long. The full variable domain, with the rest looked up from reference TRBV7-3 and TRBJ2-7, is GAGVSQTPSNKVTEKGKYVELRCDPISGHTALYWYRQSLGQGPEFLIYFQGTGAADDSGLPNDRFFAVRPEGSVSTLKIQRTERGDSAVYLCASSLMAGGAYEQYFGPGTRLTVT.

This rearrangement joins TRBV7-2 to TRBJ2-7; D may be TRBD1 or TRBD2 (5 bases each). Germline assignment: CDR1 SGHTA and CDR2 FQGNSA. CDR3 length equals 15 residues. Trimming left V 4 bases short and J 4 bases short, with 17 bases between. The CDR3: CASSSYPGRPYEQYF. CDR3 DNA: TGTGCCAGCAGCTCCTACCCGGGACGGCCTTACGAGCAGTACTTC.

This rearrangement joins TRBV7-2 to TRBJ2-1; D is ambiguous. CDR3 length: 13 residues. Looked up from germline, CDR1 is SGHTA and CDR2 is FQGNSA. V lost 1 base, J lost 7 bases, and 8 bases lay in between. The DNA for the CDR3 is TGTGCCAGCAGCTTAGAGCCTCGGAATGAGCAGTTCTTC. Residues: CASSLEPRNEQFF.

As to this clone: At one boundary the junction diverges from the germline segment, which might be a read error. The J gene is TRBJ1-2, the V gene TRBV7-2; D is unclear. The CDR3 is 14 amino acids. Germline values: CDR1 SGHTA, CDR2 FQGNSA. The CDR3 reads CVSSPWEDHYGYTF. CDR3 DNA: TGTGTCAGCAGCCCCTGGGAGGACCACTATGGCTACACCTTC.

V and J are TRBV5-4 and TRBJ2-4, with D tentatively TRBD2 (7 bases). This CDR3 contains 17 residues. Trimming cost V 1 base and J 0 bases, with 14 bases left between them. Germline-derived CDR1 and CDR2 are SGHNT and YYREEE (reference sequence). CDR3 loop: CASSLSSGGGAKNIQYF. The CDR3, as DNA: TGTGCCAGCAGCTTGTCTTCGGGGGGCGGAGCCAAAAACATTCAGTACTTC.

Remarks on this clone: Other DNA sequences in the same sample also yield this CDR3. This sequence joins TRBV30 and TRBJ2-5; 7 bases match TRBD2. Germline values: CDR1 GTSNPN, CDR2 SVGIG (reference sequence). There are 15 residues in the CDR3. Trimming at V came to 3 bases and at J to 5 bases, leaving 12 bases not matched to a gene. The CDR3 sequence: CAWRRLGGGRETQYF. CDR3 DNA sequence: TGTGCCTGGAGGCGGCTGGGGGGGGGACGGGAGACCCAGTACTTC.

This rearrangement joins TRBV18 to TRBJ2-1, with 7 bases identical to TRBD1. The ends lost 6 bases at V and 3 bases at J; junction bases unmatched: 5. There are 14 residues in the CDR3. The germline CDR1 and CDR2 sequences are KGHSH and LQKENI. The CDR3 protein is CASSLRDSYNEQFF. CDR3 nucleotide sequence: TGTGCCAGCTCCCTCCGGGACAGCTACAATGAGCAGTTCTTC. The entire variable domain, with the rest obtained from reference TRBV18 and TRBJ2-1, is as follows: NAGVMQNPRHLVRRRGQEARLRCSPMKGHSHVYWYRQLPEEGLKFMVYLQKENIIDESGMPKERFSAEFPKEGPSILRIQQVVRGDSAAYFCASSLRDSYNEQFFGPGTRLTVL.

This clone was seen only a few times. Here the CDR3 reads CATSTPGTRGNTIYF. The CDR3 nucleotides are TGTGCCACCAGCACTCCTGGGACGCGCGGAAACACCATATATTTT. J is TRBJ1-3 and V is TRBV15; D is perhaps TRBD1 (5 bases). Germline V CDR1 and CDR2: LNHNV, YYDKDF (reference sequence). The CDR3 contains 15 residues. Trimming shortened V by 4 bases and J by 4 bases, and 14 bases separated the two germline ends.

The CDR3 protein is CASSLPYDRGYNEQFF. The CDR3 DNA follows: TGTGCCAGCAGCCTCCCGTACGACAGGGGCTACAATGAGCAGTTCTTC. The chain joins TRBV7-6 to TRBJ2-1, with 8 bases identical to TRBD1. The CDR3 has 16 amino acids. V shed 5 bases, J shed 3 bases, and the junction held 9 bases outside the gene matches. From germline, CDR1 is SGHVS and CDR2 FNYEAQ. The entire variable domain, with the rest obtained from reference TRBV7-6 and TRBJ2-1, is as follows: GAGVSQSPRYKVTKRGQDVALRCDPISGHVSLYWYRQALGQGPEFLTYFNYEAQQDKSGLPNDRFSAERPEGSISTLTIQRTEQRDSAMYRCASSLPYDRGYNEQFFGPGTRLTVL.

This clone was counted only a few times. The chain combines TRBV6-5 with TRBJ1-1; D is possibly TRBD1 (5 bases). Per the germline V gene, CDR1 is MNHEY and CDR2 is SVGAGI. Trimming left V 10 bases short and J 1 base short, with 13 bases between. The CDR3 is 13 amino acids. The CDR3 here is CANEKTENTEAFF. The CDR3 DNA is TGTGCCAACGAGAAGACAGAGAACACTGAAGCTTTCTTT.